The 12 T cell receptor beta chains given below trace back to one sample, sequenced in a study of blood T cells in healthy people across ages. Combining a sample-barcoded 5' primer with a J-beta primer mix, a second PCR ran for about 7 to 12 cycles. In TCRdb, the 5' RACE reads were re-called with MiXCR into one record per CDR3 protein. The table shows hundreds of thousands of distinct CDR3 sequences, with roughly three fifths occurring only once. Sequencing used blood. Receptors originate from a man aged 35-49 years in good health.

The chain combines TRBV20-1 with TRBJ2-3; D perhaps matches TRBD2 (6 bases). Germline V gene sequence: CDR1 DFQATT, CDR2 SNEGSKA (reference sequence). The CDR3 runs to 13 residues. Trimming took off 7 bases at V and 2 bases at J, with 13 bases between the two ends. CDR3 sequence: CSVVGGDTDTQYF. As DNA, the CDR3 is TGCAGTGTAGTGGGGGGAGACACAGATACGCAGTATTTT.

With regard to this clonotype: A read error may produce the germline difference seen at one junction end. J is TRBJ2-3 and V is TRBV12-3 or TRBV12-4, with unresolved D. This CDR3 is built from 13 residues. The CDR3 DNA follows: TGTGCCAGCAGTGCCGAGTACACAGATATGCAGTATTTT. Translated, it gives CASSAEYTDMQYF.

The chain uses TRBV5-1 and TRBJ2-4, with 11 positions matching TRBD2. V shed 4 bases and J 0 bases; nucleotides not matched to a gene: 9. Germline lookup yields CDR1 SGHRS and CDR2 YFSETQ. This CDR3 is built from 18 residues. The CDR3 DNA reads as TGCGCCAGCAGCCGGGGCCTAGCGGGGGGTCTAGCCAAAAACATTCAGTACTTC. Its protein is CASSRGLAGGLAKNIQYF. Drawing the rest from reference TRBV5-1 and TRBJ2-4, the complete variable domain is KAGVTQTPRYLIKTRGQQVTLSCSPISGHRSVSWYQQTPGQGLQFLFEYFSETQRNKGNFPGRFSGRQFSNSRSEMNVSTLELGDSALYLCASSRGLAGGLAKNIQYFGAGTRLSVL.

The CDR3 DNA reads TGCGCCAGCAGCCAAAACATACGAAGCAATCAGCCCCAGCATTTT. Amino acid sequence: CASSQNIRSNQPQHF. The gene calls are TRBV4-1 and TRBJ1-5; unclear D gene. The CDR3 runs to 15 residues. Germline-derived CDR1 and CDR2 are MGHRA and YSYEKL. Trimming shortened V by 2 bases and J by 1 base, and 9 bases separated the two germline ends.

The V call is TRBV24-1, the J call TRBJ2-5; D is tentatively TRBD1 or TRBD2 (5 bases each). This CDR3 is built from 17 residues. V was cut by 1 base and J by 5 bases, with 19 bases left in between. Germline-derived CDR1 and CDR2 are KGHDR and SFDVKD. The CDR3 here is CATSDFSIRGREETQYF. The CDR3 DNA reads as TGTGCCACCAGTGATTTCTCAATTCGGGGCAGAGAGGAGACCCAGTACTTC.

The chain couples TRBV28 to TRBJ1-6, with 8 bases aligning to TRBD1. Germline loops: CDR1 MDHEN, CDR2 SYDVKM. J lost 9 bases, V lost 6 bases, and 16 bases had no gene match. CDR3 length: 17 amino acids. In DNA, the CDR3 is TGTGCCAGCAGGACCTCCCGGACAGGGCCAGACGTTTCACCCCTCCACTTT. Its translation is CASRTSRTGPDVSPLHF.

The gene calls are TRBV29-1 and TRBJ2-5; D may be TRBD1 (6 bases). Deletions cut 6 bases from V and 4 bases from J, with 15 bases between. CDR1 and CDR2 from the germline V gene are SQVTM and ANQGSEA. The CDR3 sequence is 13 residues long. The CDR3 nucleotides are TGCAGCGTCGTTAACAGGGTTTTAGAGACCCAGTACTTC. Its translation: CSVVNRVLETQYF.

This rearrangement joins TRBV3-1 to TRBJ1-1; D ambiguous. Trimming took off 0 bases at V and 3 bases at J, with 5 bases between the two ends. This CDR3 is built from 13 residues. Looked up from germline, CDR1 is LGHDT and CDR2 is YNNKEL (reference sequence). In nucleotides, the CDR3 is TGTGCCAGCAGCCAAGAAGGTTACACTGAAGCTTTCTTT. This sequence encodes CASSQEGYTEAFF.

This rearrangement joins TRBV6-5 to TRBJ2-5, with D unresolved. The CDR3 sequence is 11 residues long. Between the trimmed V and J ends, which lost 6 bases and 8 bases, there was a span of 10 bases. CDR1 MNHEY and CDR2 SVGAGI come from the germline V gene. The CDR3 nucleotides are TGTGCCAGCAGATCCATTAAAACCCAGTACTTC. Protein sequence: CASRSIKTQYF.

The V gene is TRBV20-1, the J gene TRBJ1-6, with unresolved D. CDR1 DFQATT and CDR2 SNEGSKA come from the germline V gene (reference sequence). CDR3 length: 17 amino acids. Trimming took off 0 bases at V and 0 bases at J, with 12 bases between the two ends. CDR3 residues: CSARDYLLSSYNSPLHF. DNA of the CDR3: TGCAGTGCTAGAGATTATCTTCTGAGCTCCTATAATTCACCCCTCCACTTT.

The chain carries TRBV6-2 or TRBV6-3 and TRBJ2-4; D tentatively reads TRBD1 or TRBD2 (7 bases each). The CDR3 has 14 amino acids. CDR1 MNHEY and CDR2 SVGEGT come from the germline V gene. V lost 6 bases and J lost 5, with 14 bases in between. CDR3 protein: CASSQTGRENIQYF. For the CDR3, the DNA is TGTGCCAGCAGCCAGACAGGGAGGGAAAACATTCAGTACTTC.

This clonotype occurred a few times. This sequence joins TRBV20-1 and TRBJ2-7; 16 bases match TRBD2. Germline CDR1 and CDR2: DFQATT and SNEGSKA (reference sequence). With 4 bases clipped from V and 3 bases from J, the junction kept 9 bases outside the gene matches. This CDR3 has 17 amino acids. The CDR3 DNA reads as TGCAGTGCTACCGGGACTAGCGGGAGGGCATCTAACTACGAGCAGTACTTC. Its protein product is CSATGTSGRASNYEQYF.